Here is one TCR beta chain with its context. This sample is drawn from a study of T cell changes during pregnancy in multiple sclerosis. The CDR3 consists of 16 residues. Germline V lookup: CDR1 MGHRA, CDR2 YSYEKL. Trimming cost V 5 bases and J 2 bases; bases outside gene matches: 5. Sequencing used immunoSEQ multiplex PCR; TCRdb keeps in-frame clones, though not all of them. The repertoire holds approximately 29,000 clones, 85% to 90% seen once, with 0.8% in the top ten. The sample was CD4+ T cells from peripheral blood mononuclear cells, taken in the second trimester of pregnancy. This TCR derives from a female donor with multiple sclerosis, enrolled in a pregnancy study. The rearrangement uses TRBV4-1 and TRBJ2-3; 12 bases align to TRBD2. Here the CDR3 reads CASSIRLAGVTDTQYF. In DNA form, the CDR3 reads TGCGCCAGCAGCATCCGACTAGCGGGGGTCACAGATACGCAGTATTTT.